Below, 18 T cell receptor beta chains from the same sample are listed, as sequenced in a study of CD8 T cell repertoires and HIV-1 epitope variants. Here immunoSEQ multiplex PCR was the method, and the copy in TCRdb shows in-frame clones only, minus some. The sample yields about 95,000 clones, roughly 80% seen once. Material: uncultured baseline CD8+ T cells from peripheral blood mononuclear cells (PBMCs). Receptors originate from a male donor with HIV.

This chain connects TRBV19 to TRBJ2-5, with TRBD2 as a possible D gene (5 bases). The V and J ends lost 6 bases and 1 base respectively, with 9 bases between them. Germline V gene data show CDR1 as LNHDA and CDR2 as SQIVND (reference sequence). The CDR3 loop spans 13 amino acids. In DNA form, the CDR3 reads TGTGCCAGTAGGGGAGCTGGCCAAGAGACCCAGTACTTC. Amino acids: CASRGAGQETQYF.

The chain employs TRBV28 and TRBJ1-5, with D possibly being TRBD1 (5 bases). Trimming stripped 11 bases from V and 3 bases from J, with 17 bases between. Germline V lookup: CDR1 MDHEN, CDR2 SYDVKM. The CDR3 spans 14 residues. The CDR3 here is CAAVGHRINQPQHF. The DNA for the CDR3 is TGTGCCGCCGTAGGGCACAGGATCAATCAGCCCCAGCATTTT.

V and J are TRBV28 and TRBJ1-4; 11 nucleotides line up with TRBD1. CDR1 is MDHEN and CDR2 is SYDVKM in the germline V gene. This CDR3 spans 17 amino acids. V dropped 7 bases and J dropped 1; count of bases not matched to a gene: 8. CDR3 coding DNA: TGTGCCAGCACCCCTTGGGGGACAGGGGGAACTAATGAAAAACTGTTTTTT. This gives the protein CASTPWGTGGTNEKLFF.

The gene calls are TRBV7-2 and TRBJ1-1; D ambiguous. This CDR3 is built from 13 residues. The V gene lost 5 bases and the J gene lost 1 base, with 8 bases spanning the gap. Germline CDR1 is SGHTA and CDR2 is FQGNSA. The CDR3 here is CASSLRENTEAFF. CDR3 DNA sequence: TGTGCCAGCAGCCTCCGGGAGAACACTGAAGCTTTCTTT.

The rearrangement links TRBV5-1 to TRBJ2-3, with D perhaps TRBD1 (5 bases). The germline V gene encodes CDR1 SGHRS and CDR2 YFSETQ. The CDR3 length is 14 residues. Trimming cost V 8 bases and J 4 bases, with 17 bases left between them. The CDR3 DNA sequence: TGCGCCAGTAATACAGGCAGGAACTCAGATACGCAGTATTTT. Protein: CASNTGRNSDTQYF. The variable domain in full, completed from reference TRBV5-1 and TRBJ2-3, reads KAGVTQTPRYLIKTRGQQVTLSCSPISGHRSVSWYQQTPGQGLQFLFEYFSETQRNKGNFPGRFSGRQFSNSRSEMNVSTLELGDSALYLCASNTGRNSDTQYFGPGTRLTVL.

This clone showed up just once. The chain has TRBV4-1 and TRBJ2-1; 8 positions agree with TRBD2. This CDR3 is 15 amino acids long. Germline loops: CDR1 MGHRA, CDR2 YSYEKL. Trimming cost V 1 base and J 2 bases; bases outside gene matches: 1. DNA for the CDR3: TGCGCCAGCAGCCAAGTACTAGCGGCCTACAATGAGCAGTTCTTC. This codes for CASSQVLAAYNEQFF.

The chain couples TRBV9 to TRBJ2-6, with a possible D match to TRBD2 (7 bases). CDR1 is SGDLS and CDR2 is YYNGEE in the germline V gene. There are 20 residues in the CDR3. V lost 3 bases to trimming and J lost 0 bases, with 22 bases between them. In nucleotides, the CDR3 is TGTGCCAGCAGCGAGCGGTCGGGGGCGGGAGTAAACTCTGGGGCCAACGTCCTGACTTTC. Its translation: CASSERSGAGVNSGANVLTF.

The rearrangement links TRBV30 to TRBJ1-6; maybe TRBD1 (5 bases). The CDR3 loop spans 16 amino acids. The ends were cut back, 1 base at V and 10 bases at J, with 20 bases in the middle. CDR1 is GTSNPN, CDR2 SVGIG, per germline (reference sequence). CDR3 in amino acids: CAWSALPPGPRSPLHF. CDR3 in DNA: TGTGCCTGGAGTGCCCTCCCCCCGGGACCCCGATCACCCCTCCACTTT.

The CDR3 DNA reads as TGTGCCAGCAGTGGGGACAGCCTAATTTCCAGAAATGAGCAGTTCTTC. As protein: CASSGDSLISRNEQFF. The rearrangement uses TRBV6-1 and TRBJ2-1, with TRBD1 matching 7 bases. The CDR3 covers 16 residues. Germline CDR1 reads MNHNS; CDR2 reads SASEGT. The V gene end was trimmed by 4 bases and the J gene end by 7 bases; junction bases not matched to a gene: 13.

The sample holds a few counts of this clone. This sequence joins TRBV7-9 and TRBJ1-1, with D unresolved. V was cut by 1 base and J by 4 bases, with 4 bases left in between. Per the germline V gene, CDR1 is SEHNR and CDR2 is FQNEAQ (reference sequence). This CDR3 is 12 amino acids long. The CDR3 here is CASSLVATEAFF. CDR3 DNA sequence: TGTGCCAGCAGCTTAGTGGCCACTGAAGCTTTCTTT.

The CDR3 DNA reads TGTGCCAGCAGCCCGGGACTAGCGGGAAAGTACTTC. Encoded protein: CASSPGLAGKYF. The chain joins TRBV7-9 to TRBJ2-7; 13 nucleotides line up with TRBD2. The CDR3 sequence is 12 residues long. The germline V gene encodes CDR1 SEHNR and CDR2 FQNEAQ (reference sequence). The J segment lost 11 bases and the V segment lost 5 bases, leaving 3 bases of the junction unmatched.

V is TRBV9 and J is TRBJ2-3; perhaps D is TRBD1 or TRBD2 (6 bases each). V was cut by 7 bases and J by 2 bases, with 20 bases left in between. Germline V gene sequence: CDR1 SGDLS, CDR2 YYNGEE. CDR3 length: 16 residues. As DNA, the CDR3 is TGTGCCAGCCCCCCGGGGGTTAGGGGGACCACAGATACGCAGTATTTT. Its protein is CASPPGVRGTTDTQYF.

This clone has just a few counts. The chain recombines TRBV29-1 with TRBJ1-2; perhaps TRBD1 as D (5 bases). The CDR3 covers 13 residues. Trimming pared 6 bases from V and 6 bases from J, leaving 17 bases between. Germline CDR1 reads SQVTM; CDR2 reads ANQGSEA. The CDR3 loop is CSVVGGQGDGYTF. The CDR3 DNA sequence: TGCAGCGTGGTAGGCGGGCAGGGTGATGGCTACACCTTC.

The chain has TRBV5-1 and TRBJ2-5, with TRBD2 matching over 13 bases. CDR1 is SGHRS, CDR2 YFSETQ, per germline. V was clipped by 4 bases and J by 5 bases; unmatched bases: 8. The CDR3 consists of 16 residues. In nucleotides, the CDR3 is TGCGCCAGCAGCCCCGGACTAGCGGGGGAGAGGGAGACCCAGTACTTC. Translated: CASSPGLAGERETQYF. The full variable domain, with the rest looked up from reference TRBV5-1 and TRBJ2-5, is KAGVTQTPRYLIKTRGQQVTLSCSPISGHRSVSWYQQTPGQGLQFLFEYFSETQRNKGNFPGRFSGRQFSNSRSEMNVSTLELGDSALYLCASSPGLAGERETQYFGPGTRLLVL.

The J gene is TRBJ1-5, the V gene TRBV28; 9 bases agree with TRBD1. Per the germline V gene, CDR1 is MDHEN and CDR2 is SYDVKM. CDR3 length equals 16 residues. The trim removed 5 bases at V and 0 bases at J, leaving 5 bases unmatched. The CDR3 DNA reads TGTGCCAGCAGTCTCGGGACAGGGAATAGCAATCAGCCCCAGCATTTT. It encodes CASSLGTGNSNQPQHF.

The CDR3 nucleotides read TGTGCCAGCAGTCACCTGGACAGCTACGAGCAGTACTTC. It is translated as CASSHLDSYEQYF. The chain links TRBV28 to TRBJ2-7; D is possibly TRBD1 (6 bases). The germline V gene encodes CDR1 MDHEN and CDR2 SYDVKM. This CDR3 spans 13 amino acids. The V and J ends lost 5 bases and 3 bases respectively, with 11 bases between them.

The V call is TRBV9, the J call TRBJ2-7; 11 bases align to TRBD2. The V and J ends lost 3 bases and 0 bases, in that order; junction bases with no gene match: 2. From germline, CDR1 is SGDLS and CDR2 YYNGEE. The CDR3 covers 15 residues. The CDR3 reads CASSAGTSGSYEQYF. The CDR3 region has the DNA TGTGCCAGCAGCGCAGGGACTAGCGGCTCCTACGAGCAGTACTTC.

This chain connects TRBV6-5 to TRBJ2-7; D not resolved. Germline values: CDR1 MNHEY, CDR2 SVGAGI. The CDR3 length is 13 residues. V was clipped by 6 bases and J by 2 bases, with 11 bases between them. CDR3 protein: CASRREYPYEQYF. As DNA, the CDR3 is TGTGCCAGCAGAAGGGAATACCCCTACGAGCAGTACTTC.